This T cell receptor beta chain was captured by sequencing in a study of blood T cell repertoires in COVID-19. Study details: From the United States, Italy and Spain came samples of acute and convalescent COVID-19. Sample material is recorded as cDNA or gDNA derived from T cells, B-cell-depleted T cells, or PBMCs.

Germline V gives CDR1 MNHEY, CDR2 SVGAGI. V was pared by 3 bases and J by 2 bases, with 1 base of the junction left unmatched. The CDR3 loop spans 14 amino acids. This clone was counted a few times. Original data processing: It was from reference gene primer amplification that nucleated cell counts were estimated. Produced via immunoSEQ multiplex PCR; TCRdb's table is partial and in-frame only. Clone size and the V and J calls come from that table; the DNA yielded D and trimming. The sample includes some 520,000 clones, 80% to 90% of them seen just once. Seattle participants joined during active infection and were tracked over time.

The sequence was obtained from a man between 18 and 29 years old with COVID-19, enrolled during active disease. Sequencing was carried out using peripheral blood. V usage is TRBV6-5 and J usage is TRBJ2-5, with 9 bases identical to TRBD2. This CDR3 reads CASSYSGSQETQYF. The CDR3 bases are TGTGCCAGCAGTTATAGCGGGAGTCAAGAGACCCAGTACTTC.